One and the same sample provided the 4 T cell receptor beta chains below, sequenced in a study of cytomegalovirus exposure and HLA in healthy donors. Primers: 60 Vbeta forward and 13 Jbeta reverse. TCRdb's copy holds only in-frame clones and misses some; the assay was immunoSEQ multiplex PCR. This sample has about 200,000 clones, with 70% to 80% found just once. Sequencing was carried out using PBMCs. These receptors came from a male donor in good health and CMV-seronegative.

J is TRBJ2-7 and V is TRBV27; maybe TRBD2 (5 bases). CDR3 length: 15 residues. Trimming removed 6 bases from V and 6 bases from J, with 21 bases in between. Germline V lookup: CDR1 MNHEY, CDR2 SMNVEV (reference sequence). The CDR3 DNA sequence: TGTGCCAGCAGCCCCGGGCGGGCTGAAGGAGTCGAGCAGTACTTC. Amino acid sequence: CASSPGRAEGVEQYF.

V is TRBV15 and J is TRBJ2-1; 14 bases line up with TRBD2. With 5 bases clipped from V and 4 bases from J, the junction kept 13 bases outside the gene matches. The CDR3 runs 19 residues. Germline V gene lookup returns CDR1 LNHNV and CDR2 YYDKDF (reference sequence). Here the CDR3 DNA reads TGTGCCACCAGCGCACGCGCTCTCGGGACTAGCGGGAGTTACAATGAGCAGTTCTTC. This gives the protein CATSARALGTSGSYNEQFF.

This chain connects TRBV2 to TRBJ2-3, with TRBD2 identical over 9 bases. The CDR3 extends over 13 amino acids. V shed 6 bases and J 6 bases; nucleotides not matched to a gene: 4. Looked up from germline, CDR1 is SNHLY and CDR2 is FYNNEI. The CDR3 region has the DNA TGTGCCAGCAGACTAGCGGGTGATGATACGCAGTATTTT. Translating gives CASRLAGDDTQYF.

This clone was counted a few times. V usage is TRBV18 and J usage is TRBJ2-3; TRBD2 might be the D (6 bases). CDR1 and CDR2 from the germline V gene are KGHSH and LQKENI. Trimming pared 4 bases from V and 3 bases from J, leaving 14 bases between. The CDR3 sequence is 15 residues long. Here the CDR3 reads CASSRRGRRTDTQYF. The CDR3 DNA reads as TGTGCCAGCTCACGACGGGGGAGGAGGACAGATACGCAGTATTTT.